A selection of T cell receptor beta chains follows, all from one sample in a study of cytomegalovirus exposure and HLA in healthy donors. Only in-frame clones appear in the TCRdb table, and some are missing; sequencing was by immunoSEQ multiplex PCR. The table records 180,000 or so clones, 86% of them present only once. The specimen was PBMCs. All receptors come from a man younger than 30 in good health and CMV-seropositive. CDR3s include the opening cysteine and the closing phenylalanine or tryptophan. A D gene is named only where the DNA matches it firmly. Some rows mark clone size as missing; the rest say once, few, many or name a class of expanded clone.

>TRBJ2-3|TRBD2|TRBV6-1|-
CASSGLAGDTQYF
TGTGCCAGCAGTGGACTAGCGGGAGATACGCAGTATTTT
>TRBJ2-2|TRBD2|TRBV6-4|-
CASSVSPGGSTGELFF
TGTGCCAGCAGTGTGTCTCCGGGGGGGAGCACCGGGGAGCTGTTTTTT
>TRBJ2-7|-|TRBV2|-
CASNSQGFLYEQYF
TGTGCCAGCAACTCGCAGGGGTTTCTGTACGAGCAGTACTTC
>TRBJ1-2|-|TRBV28|-
CASSWNRGRGLYGYTF
TGTGCCAGCAGTTGGAACAGAGGACGAGGGCTCTATGGCTACACCTTC
>TRBJ2-1|-|TRBV25-1|-
CASSESGGAGNEQFF
TGTGCCAGCAGTGAGTCGGGGGGCGCGGGGAATGAGCAGTTCTTC
>TRBJ2-1|-|TRBV7-2|-
CASSPYNEQFF
TGTGCCAGCAGCCCATACAATGAGCAGTTCTTC
>TRBJ2-5|-|TRBV18|-
CASSPPQGLGETQYF
TGTGCCAGCTCACCACCGCAGGGTCTGGGAGAGACCCAGTACTTC
>TRBJ1-2|-|TRBV27|few
CASSQGLGYTF
TGTGCCAGCAGTCAGGGATTAGGCTACACCTTC
>TRBJ1-6|-|TRBV5-6|few
CASSRFGAGGYSPLHF
TGTGCCAGCAGCAGATTCGGTGCGGGGGGATATTCACCCCTCCACTTT
>TRBJ2-7|-|TRBV9|-
CASSVEMENEQYF
TGTGCCAGCAGCGTAGAAATGGAGAACGAGCAGTACTTC
>TRBJ2-7|-|TRBV7-8|once
CASSLAGTFGASYEQYF
TGTGCCAGCAGCTTAGCCGGGACATTCGGAGCATCCTACGAGCAGTACTTC
>TRBJ2-1|-|TRBV9|-
CASSVGGGRDNEQFF
TGTGCCAGCAGCGTAGGGGGAGGTCGGGACAATGAGCAGTTCTTC
>TRBJ2-1|TRBD2|TRBV7-9|-
CASSLLGDYPYNEQFF
TGTGCCAGCAGCCTATTAGGGGACTACCCCTACAATGAGCAGTTCTTC
>TRBJ1-2|-|TRBV7-2|-
CASSLSGTYGGYTF
TGTGCCAGCAGCTTAAGCGGAACTTATGGTGGCTACACCTTC
>TRBJ2-1|TRBD1|TRBV7-2|-
CASIRDRGDNEQFF
TGTGCCAGTATACGGGACAGGGGCGACAATGAGCAGTTCTTC
>TRBJ2-3|-|TRBV27|-
CASSFLGGGRTDTQYF
TGTGCCAGCAGTTTTTTAGGGGGGGGACGCACAGATACGCAGTATTTT
>TRBJ2-3|TRBD2|TRBV5-1|-
CASGSGLAPSTDTQYF
TGCGCCAGCGGCTCGGGACTAGCTCCTTCCACAGATACGCAGTATTTT
>TRBJ2-7|TRBD2|TRBV28|-
CASSLDAGGNPYEQYF
TGTGCCAGCAGTTTAGACGCGGGAGGCAACCCCTACGAGCAGTACTTC
>TRBJ1-4|TRBD1|TRBV6-1|few
CASRARTGGEKLFF
TGTGCCAGCAGAGCAAGGACAGGCGGGGAAAAACTGTTTTTT
>TRBJ2-7|TRBD1|TRBV7-2|-
CASSLGQGGYEQYF
TGTGCCAGCAGCTTGGGACAGGGGGGCTACGAGCAGTACTTC
>TRBJ2-5|-|TRBV5-1|-
CASSLLGPQETQYF
TGCGCCAGCAGCCTACTGGGCCCTCAAGAGACCCAGTACTTC
>TRBJ2-7|TRBD2|TRBV19|-
CASSMGGTHFEQYF
TGTGCCAGTAGTATGGGAGGGACCCATTTCGAGCAGTACTTC
>TRBJ2-1|TRBD1|TRBV27|-
CASSPGTGRYNEQFF
TGTGCCAGCAGTCCTGGGACAGGGCGGTACAATGAGCAGTTCTTC
>TRBJ2-1|TRBD1|TRBV19|-
CASSTQGATLNEQFF
TGTGCCAGTAGTACCCAGGGGGCGACGCTTAATGAGCAGTTCTTC
>TRBJ2-3|TRBD2|TRBV4-1|-
CASRLSGIYTDTQYF
TGCGCCAGCAGGCTCAGCGGGATTTACACAGATACGCAGTATTTT
>TRBJ2-2|-|TRBV28|once
CASSNRDFPGGELFF
TGTGCCAGCAGTAACCGGGACTTCCCAGGAGGGGAGCTGTTTTTT